Sequencing of this T cell receptor (beta chain) was carried out in a study of blood T cell repertoires in COVID-19. In the study overall: Samples representing acute and convalescent COVID-19 were sourced from the United States, Italy and Spain.

Germline V gene sequence: CDR1 SGDLS, CDR2 YYNGEE. This CDR3 has 17 amino acids. V was pared by 4 bases and J by 8 bases, with 24 bases between. Method: immunoSEQ multiplex PCR; TCRdb's copy keeps in-frame clones and lacks some. Of approximately 340,000 clones in the sample, around 83% were seen once. Material: peripheral blood. This receptor was identified in a young man with active or convalescent COVID-19. The chain recombines TRBV9 with TRBJ2-2; TRBD1 is a possible D gene (6 bases). CDR3 sequence (DNA): TGTGCCAGCAGCCGGGCCACTTCAGGGGCAGGCTCTGGGGAGCTGTTTTTT. This gives the protein CASSRATSGAGSGELFF.